Described below is a single T cell receptor beta chain sequence and its context. As yet, its antigen is unknown. Naive CD4+ T cells were purified with Tregs depleted by CD25. Germline CDR1 is SEHNR and CDR2 is FQNEAQ (reference sequence). Trimming pared 5 bases from V and 2 bases from J, leaving 12 bases between. The CDR3 covers 14 residues. Each CDR3 protein is one row after TCRdb ran MiXCR on the 5' RACE reads. The sample has approximately 12,000 distinct CDR3 sequences, more than 45% seen once; the top ten hold over 10%. Broader study findings: Tumor Treg TCRs overlapped most with tumor naive CD4+ cells.

The chain carries TRBV7-9 and TRBJ1-1; D perhaps matches TRBD1 (5 bases). This TCR came from a female donor with breast cancer. Sequencing used tumor-infiltrating naive CD4+ T cells sorted from the breast tumor. Subset of the sample: naive CD4+ T cells, CD4+CD45RA+CD25-. The CDR3 spells CASSAGAGNTEAFF. CDR3 coding DNA: TGTGCCAGCAGCGCCGGGGCGGGAAACACTGAAGCTTTCTTT.